The rows below give T cell receptor beta chains drawn from one sample of a study of Ad26.COV2.S vaccination and SARS-CoV-2 variants. The assay was immunoSEQ multiplex PCR, and TCRdb's table has in-frame clones only and misses some. The sample yields over 130,000 clones, roughly 89% seen once. The input for sequencing was peripheral blood, taken after recovery from COVID-19. These receptors came from a human donor who had recovered from COVID-19. The CDR3 runs from the conserved cysteine through the conserved F or W. A D gene is named only where the DNA matches it firmly. Clone size, where shown, is once, few, many, or a class for clones that have expanded.

TRBJ2-5 | . | TRBV18 | . | TGTGCCAGCTCACCACGACTCTCAGGGGGGGAGACCCAGTACTTC | CASSPRLSGGETQYF
TRBJ2-7 | TRBD1 | TRBV7-2 | few | TGTGCCAGCAGCTCGACAGGGGTTTACCACGAGCAGTACTTC | CASSSTGVYHEQYF
TRBJ2-1 | TRBD2 | TRBV4-1 | . | TGCGCCAGCAGCCAAGGTAGCGGGAGCTCCTACAATGAGCAGTTCTTC | CASSQGSGSSYNEQFF
TRBJ2-7 | . | TRBV29-1 | . | TGCAGCGCTATAGGGGGAGTTGGCCCCTACGAGCAGTACTTC | CSAIGGVGPYEQYF
TRBJ2-7 | . | TRBV27 | few | TGTGCCAGCAGGCCCAGGGGGGAATACGAGCAGTACTTC | CASRPRGEYEQYF
TRBJ2-7 | TRBD1 | TRBV29-1 | . | TGCAGCATACCGACAGGGGGCTACGAGCAGTACTTC | CSIPTGGYEQYF
TRBJ2-7 | . | TRBV27 | . | TGTGCCAGCAGTCCCCGGGACTCCAACTCCTACGAGCAGTACTTC | CASSPRDSNSYEQYF
TRBJ2-7 | . | TRBV7-6 | . | TGTGCCAGCAGCTTAGCGCAGGGTCCCTTCTCCTACGAGCAGTACTTC | CASSLAQGPFSYEQYF
TRBJ1-5 | TRBD1 | TRBV9 | once | TGTGCCAGCAGCGTAGGAGGGGGCCTAAATCAGCCCCAGCATTTT | CASSVGGGLNQPQHF
TRBJ1-5 | . | TRBV19 | . | TGTGCCAGTGGGGCCGGCAATCAGCCCCAGCATTTT | CASGAGNQPQHF
TRBJ1-2 | . | TRBV3-1/TRBV3-2 | . | TGTGCCAGCAGCCAAGATCGAACAGGGTTTGGCTACACCTTC | CASSQDRTGFGYTF
TRBJ2-7 | . | TRBV9 | . | TGTGCCAGCAGCGTTCAGGGCTACGAGCAGTACTTC | CASSVQGYEQYF
TRBJ2-1 | TRBD1 | TRBV28 | . | TGTGCCAGCAGTCCAGGGGGCGGGGCCTACAATGAGCAGTTCTTC | CASSPGGGAYNEQFF
TRBJ1-3 | . | TRBV5-6 | . | TGTGCCAGCAGCTTTAAGGAGGGAGGGTTCTCTGGAAACACCATATATTTT | CASSFKEGGFSGNTIYF
TRBJ2-7 | . | TRBV7-9 | once | TGTGCCAGCAGCTTGGTATCAACAGGGATCTACGAGCAGTACTTC | CASSLVSTGIYEQYF
TRBJ1-2 | TRBD1 | TRBV9 | once | TGTGCCAGCAGCGGCTACAGGGGGCTGAACTATGGCTACACCTTC | CASSGYRGLNYGYTF
TRBJ1-5 | . | TRBV27 | . | TGTGCCAGCAGTCCCAGGGGTTCGAGCAATCAGCCCCAGCATTTT | CASSPRGSSNQPQHF
TRBJ1-1 | . | TRBV9 | . | TGTGCCAGCAGCCCCGGGGGGGGTAGGACTGAAGCTTTCTTT | CASSPGGGRTEAFF
TRBJ1-4 | . | TRBV28 | few | TGTGCCAGCAGTTTGCCTGCGGGGCCGCAGGGAGAAAAACTGTTTTTT | CASSLPAGPQGEKLFF
TRBJ2-1 | TRBD2 | TRBV11-3 | . | TGTGCCAGCAGTCTCACTAGCGGGGTATACAATGAGCAGTTCTTC | CASSLTSGVYNEQFF
TRBJ1-2 | . | TRBV3-1/TRBV3-2 | . | TGTGCCAGCAGCCAAGTACAGAACTATGGCTACACCTTC | CASSQVQNYGYTF
TRBJ2-5 | TRBD2 | TRBV5-1 | . | TGCGCCAGCAGCTTTAGCGGGGGATACTCCCAAGAGACCCAGTACTTC | CASSFSGGYSQETQYF
TRBJ1-5 | TRBD1 | TRBV7-9 | once | TGTGCCAGCAGCTTAGCTGGGGACAGGGGCAATCAGCCCCAGCATTTT | CASSLAGDRGNQPQHF